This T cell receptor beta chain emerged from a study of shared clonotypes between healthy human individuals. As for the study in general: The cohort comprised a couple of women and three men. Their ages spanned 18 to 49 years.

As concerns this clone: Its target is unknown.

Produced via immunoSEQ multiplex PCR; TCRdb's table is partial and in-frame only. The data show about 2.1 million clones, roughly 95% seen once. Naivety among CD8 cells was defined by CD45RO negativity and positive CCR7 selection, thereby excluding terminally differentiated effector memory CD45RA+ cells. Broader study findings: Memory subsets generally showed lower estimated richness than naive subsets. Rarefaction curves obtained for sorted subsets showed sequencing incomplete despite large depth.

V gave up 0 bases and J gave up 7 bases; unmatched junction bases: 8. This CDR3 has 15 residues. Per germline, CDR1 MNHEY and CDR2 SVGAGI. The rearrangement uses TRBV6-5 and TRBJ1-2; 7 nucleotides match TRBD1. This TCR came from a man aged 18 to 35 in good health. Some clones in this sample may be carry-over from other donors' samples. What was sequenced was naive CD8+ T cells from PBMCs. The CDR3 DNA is TGTGCCAGCAGTTACTCCGAGGGGGCCGCGGGTGGCTACACCTTC. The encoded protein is CASSYSEGAAGGYTF.